The 2 T cell receptor beta chains given below trace back to one sample, sequenced in a study of blood T cell repertoires in COVID-19. Data came from immunoSEQ multiplex PCR; TCRdb stores just in-frame clones and leaves some out. The sample holds about 360,000 clones, around 87% seen once. The source material was PBMCs or T cells enriched from blood (not recorded which). These TCRs come from a man aged 25-40 years who had recovered from COVID-19.

The V and J genes are TRBV11-2 and TRBJ1-5; a possible D gene is TRBD1 (5 bases). This CDR3 spans 18 amino acids. Germline V lookup: CDR1 SGHAT, CDR2 FQNNGV. The V and J ends lost 5 bases and 3 bases respectively, with 23 bases between them. CDR3 coding DNA: TGTGCCAGCAGCCTTAGGGATTCGGACACTCTATTCAATCAGCCCCAGCATTTT. This encodes CASSLRDSDTLFNQPQHF.

The J gene is TRBJ1-1, the V gene TRBV10-3; D is perhaps TRBD1 (6 bases). Trimming took off 6 bases at V and 6 bases at J, with 17 bases between the two ends. This CDR3 region has 14 residues. Per the germline V gene, CDR1 is ENHRY and CDR2 is SYGVKD. The CDR3 sequence: CAISRDTSSAEAFF. The CDR3 DNA follows: TGTGCCATCAGCCGGGACACCTCCTCCGCTGAAGCTTTCTTT.